This T cell receptor (beta chain) was captured in a study of cytomegalovirus exposure and HLA in healthy donors. The protocol was immunoSEQ multiplex PCR, while the TCRdb copy is restricted to in-frame clones and leaves out a portion. The data contain some 170,000 clones, about 85% of them singletons. Study-wide findings and caveats: Overall, approximately 150 TCR beta chains were annotated as cytomegalovirus-associated. Under in vitro conditions, three CMV-associated chains were confirmed as specific for CMV antigens.

Germline CDR1 LNHDA, CDR2 SQIVND (reference sequence). This CDR3 is built from 12 residues. V was pared by 3 bases and J by 8 bases, with 10 bases between. This clone was recorded once. Antigen: not known. This clonotype was obtained from a man younger than 45 in good health and CMV-seropositive. The sequenced sample was PBMCs. This chain joins TRBV19 and TRBJ1-1; D unclear. DNA of the CDR3: TGTGCCAGTAGTATCTCGGGTCGGGAAGCTTTCTTT. Translation gives CASSISGREAFF.